The clone carrying this T cell receptor beta chain was detected once. Its antigen is unidentified. The protocol was immunoSEQ multiplex PCR, while the TCRdb copy is restricted to in-frame clones and leaves out a portion. The table shows around 110,000 clones, with about 90% occurring only once. The data were obtained in a study of T cell responses to AZD1222 COVID-19 vaccine. Study-wide results and caveats: After two AZD1222 doses, spike-specific TCR breadth and depth rose versus day 0. Across spike, vaccine-associated CD4 TCRs were found, dominant at 160-218 and 743-854.

V lost 2 bases and J lost 1, with 8 bases in between. Germline CDR1 reads GTSNPN; CDR2 reads SVGIG (reference sequence). The length of the CDR3 is 13 residues. The receptor was isolated from an adult who received the AZD1222 COVID-19 vaccine. The input for sequencing was peripheral blood, taken 28 days after the second AZD1222 dose. The V call is TRBV30, the J call TRBJ1-1, with TRBD1 as a possible D gene (5 bases). The CDR3 is CAWSSTANTEAFF. The CDR3 DNA reads TGTGCCTGGAGTTCGACAGCGAACACTGAAGCTTTCTTT.